The 27 T cell receptor beta chains below come from one sample, sequenced in a study of post-analysis software for immune sequencing data. Regarding the study as a whole: Compared with controls, patients had more of about 5 TRBV segments, including TRBV5-6, TRBV5-1 and TRBV20-1.

Their antigens remain unidentified. Researchers reported that TCR beta cDNA libraries carried unique molecular identifiers. In TCRdb, the PCR reads were re-called with MiXCR into one record per CDR3 protein. Here the sample spans 400,000 to 500,000 distinct CDR3 sequences, about 40% being singletons. The sequenced sample consisted of blood. The receptors derive from a girl aged 2 to 10 with multiple sclerosis.

CDR3 sequence: CASRVSLNQPQHF. Written as DNA, the CDR3 is TGTGCCAGCAGGGTCAGTTTAAATCAGCCCCAGCATTTT. This chain joins TRBV6-5 and TRBJ1-5, with D uncertain. The ends were cut back, 6 bases at V and 4 bases at J, with 10 bases in the middle. The CDR3 consists of 13 residues. Looked up from germline, CDR1 is MNHEY and CDR2 is SVGAGI.

The chain recombines TRBV25-1 with TRBJ1-2; no clear D. The germline V gene has CDR1 MGHDK and CDR2 SYGVNS. Deletions cut 4 bases from V and 8 bases from J, with 11 bases between. The CDR3 consists of 12 residues. This chain's CDR3 is CASSAQMGGYTF. CDR3 coding DNA: TGTGCCAGCAGTGCCCAAATGGGCGGCTACACCTTC.

The chain carries TRBV19 and TRBJ2-3, with 9 bases lining up with TRBD2. The CDR3 has 14 amino acids. Germline V gene lookup returns CDR1 LNHDA and CDR2 SQIVND (reference sequence). Trimming at V came to 7 bases and at J to 6 bases, leaving 8 bases not matched to a gene. The CDR3 nucleotides read TGTGCCAGTAACGGCAGCGGGGGGACGGATACGCAGTATTTT. The encoded protein is CASNGSGGTDTQYF. The full variable domain, rest sourced from reference TRBV19 and TRBJ2-3, is DGGITQSPKYLFRKEGQNVTLSCEQNLNHDAMYWYRQDPGQGLRLIYYSQIVNDFQKGDIAEGYSVSREKKESFPLTVTSAQKNPTAFYLCASNGSGGTDTQYFGPGTRLTVL.

This clonotype turned up a few times. This rearrangement joins TRBV18 to TRBJ2-3, with a possible D match to TRBD1 (6 bases). Germline lookup yields CDR1 KGHSH and CDR2 LQKENI. The V end was cut by 2 bases, the J end by 2 bases, with 11 bases between. The CDR3 extends over 15 amino acids. CDR3 sequence (DNA): TGTGCCAGCTCACCAGGGACAAACTCCACAGATACGCAGTATTTT. Its translation is CASSPGTNSTDTQYF.

This clonotype was picked up a small number of times. The chain is built from TRBV20-1 and TRBJ2-5; 10 nucleotides align to TRBD2. This CDR3 contains 14 residues. Germline CDR1 is DFQATT and CDR2 is SNEGSKA (reference sequence). With V trimmed by 4 bases and J by 3 bases, 5 bases remained unmatched. This CDR3 is CSANLAGVKETQYF. The CDR3 region has the DNA TGCAGTGCTAATCTAGCGGGGGTAAAAGAGACCCAGTACTTC.

The gene calls are TRBV25-1 and TRBJ2-7; a possible D gene is TRBD2 (5 bases). The germline V and J ends were trimmed by 2 bases and 2 bases, with 13 bases remaining between them. This CDR3 has 15 amino acids. Germline CDR1 and CDR2: MGHDK and SYGVNS. The CDR3 DNA follows: TGTGCCAGCAGTGAAATAGGAGGAGCCACCTACGAGCAGTACTTC. Translation: CASSEIGGATYEQYF.

This clonotype was seen more than once but under ten times. This chain uses TRBV7-6 with TRBJ2-5, with 9 bases matching TRBD1. The DNA end is a closer match to TRBJ2-7, so the J assignment may be wrong. Germline V lookup: CDR1 SGHVS, CDR2 FNYEAQ. This CDR3 comprises 14 residues. CDR3 nucleotide sequence: TGTGCCAGCAGCTGGGGGACAGGGTGGGACGAGCAGTACTTC. Translated: CASSWGTGWDEQYF.

The chain joins TRBV11-1 to TRBJ2-5, with 7 positions matching TRBD2. The CDR3 sequence is 14 residues long. With V trimmed by 3 bases and J by 1 base, 2 bases remained unmatched. Germline CDR1 SGHAT, CDR2 FQDESV (reference sequence). The CDR3 nucleotides are TGTGCCAGCAGCTTGGGGGAGGGCCAAGAGACCCAGTACTTC. Amino acids: CASSLGEGQETQYF.

The chain couples TRBV5-1 to TRBJ2-7; D remains unclear. Near its end, the DNA agrees better with TRBJ2-5, so the J call may be wrong. The CDR3 length is 15 residues. The germline gives CDR1 SGHRS, CDR2 YFSETQ. The CDR3 spells CASSLSTSSRETQYF. The CDR3 coding sequence is TGCGCCAGCAGCTTGAGCACCTCTTCAAGGGAGACCCAGTACTTC.

The rearrangement joins TRBV29-1 to TRBJ2-1, with 9 bases lining up with TRBD2. CDR1 is SQVTM, CDR2 ANQGSEA, per germline. The CDR3 covers 17 residues. Germline trimming cut 5 bases from V and 7 bases from J; bases unmatched to any gene: 18. CDR3 residues: CSVQGDLAGGLVNEQFF. In nucleotides, the CDR3 is TGCAGCGTTCAGGGGGACTTGGCGGGGGGGCTTGTTAATGAGCAGTTCTTC.

The genes are TRBV6-2 or TRBV6-3 and TRBJ1-5; D ambiguous. With 7 bases removed from V and 6 bases from J, the gap between germline ends came to 13 bases. CDR1 is MNHEY and CDR2 is SVGEGT in the germline V gene. The length of the CDR3 is 13 residues. The CDR3 loop reads CASTSTLGQPQHF. The DNA of the CDR3 is TGTGCCAGCACCTCGACGTTGGGTCAGCCCCAGCATTTT.

The table lists this clonotype with a few counts. This chain joins TRBV27 and TRBJ2-3; D not certain. This CDR3 has 15 residues. V was trimmed by 6 bases and J by 0 bases, leaving 13 bases between them. Germline V gene sequence: CDR1 MNHEY, CDR2 SMNVEV (reference sequence). The CDR3 loop is CASSPRLGSTDTQYF. CDR3 sequence (DNA): TGTGCCAGCAGCCCTAGATTAGGTAGCACAGATACGCAGTATTTT.

The table lists this clonotype with a few counts. The V gene is TRBV4-2, the J gene TRBJ2-2, with no clear D. The CDR3 runs 14 residues. V gave up 1 base and J gave up 1 base, with 4 bases separating them. Per germline, CDR1 LGHNA and CDR2 YNFKEQ. DNA of the CDR3: TGTGCCAGCAGCCAAGGACGGAACACCGGGGAGCTGTTTTTT. This gives the protein CASSQGRNTGELFF.

The sample holds a few counts of this clonotype. CDR3 nucleotide sequence: TGTGCCAGCAGTTACGCGGCTAACTATGGCTACACCTTC. Its protein is CASSYAANYGYTF. The chain uses TRBV6-5 and TRBJ1-2; D call uncertain. Germline V gene lookup returns CDR1 MNHEY and CDR2 SVGAGI. V lost 2 bases and J 0 bases, leaving 4 bases between the germline ends. The CDR3 runs to 13 residues.

This chain uses TRBV12-3 or TRBV12-4 with TRBJ2-7, with 7 nucleotides matching TRBD2. The CDR3 loop spans 16 amino acids. Unmatched junction bases numbered 13, after V lost 5 bases and J lost 3 bases. CDR3 region: CASSGDYLLPFYEQYF. The DNA of the CDR3 is TGTGCCAGCAGTGGGGACTACCTTTTACCTTTCTACGAGCAGTACTTC.

This clonotype was counted between two and nine times. This chain links TRBV20-1 with TRBJ2-5; 7 nucleotides line up with TRBD2. This CDR3 has 12 residues. CDR1 and CDR2 from the germline V gene are DFQATT and SNEGSKA (reference sequence). V gave up 3 bases and J gave up 13 bases; unmatched junction bases: 11. CDR3 sequence: CSASSVGRDLYF. Written as DNA, the CDR3 is TGCAGTGCTAGCTCGGTGGGGAGGGATTTGTACTTC.

This clonotype was observed a few times. This chain uses TRBV20-1 with TRBJ2-6; a weak D match, TRBD2 (6 bases). The CDR3 runs 15 residues. The V and J ends lost 5 bases and 4 bases respectively, with 15 bases between them. Germline CDR1 DFQATT, CDR2 SNEGSKA (reference sequence). The chain's CDR3 is CSAPPPGRGANVLTF. The CDR3 DNA sequence: TGCAGTGCTCCCCCCCCAGGGAGGGGGGCCAACGTCCTGACTTTC.

This clonotype was recorded a few times. This sequence joins TRBV27 and TRBJ2-3, with TRBD2 matching over 12 bases. The CDR3 contains 16 residues. Unmatched junction bases numbered 6, after V lost 4 bases and J lost 4 bases. Looked up from germline, CDR1 is MNHEY and CDR2 is SMNVEV (reference sequence). The DNA of the CDR3 is TGTGCCAGCAGTTCGGTACTAGCGGGAGGCCCAGATACGCAGTATTTT. Amino acid sequence: CASSSVLAGGPDTQYF.

This clonotype was detected only a few times. The chain has TRBV10-3 and TRBJ2-5; D not resolved. V gave up 0 bases and J gave up 5 bases, with 13 bases separating them. Germline assignment: CDR1 ENHRY and CDR2 SYGVKD. This CDR3 has 15 residues. Written as DNA, the CDR3 is TGTGCCATCAGTGAGTCGCCGGGTTCGGGTGAGACCCAGTACTTC. Translation: CAISESPGSGETQYF.

The CDR3 region has the DNA TGTGCCAGCAGTTTCTACAGCACAGATACGCAGTATTTT. Its translation: CASSFYSTDTQYF. The chain employs TRBV12-3 or TRBV12-4 and TRBJ2-3, with D unresolved. The CDR3 sequence is 13 residues long. V was shortened by 3 bases and J by 0 bases, with 4 bases between the two germline ends.

This clonotype was seen repeatedly, ten times or more. One end of the junction fails to match germline, which may point to a read error. The chain joins TRBV5-1 to TRBJ2-6; D gene ambiguous. From germline, CDR1 is SGHRS and CDR2 YFSETQ. The CDR3 is 14 amino acids. The CDR3 DNA sequence: TGTGCCAGCAGCTTAGTTTCTGGGGCCAACGTCCTGACTTTC. Protein product: CASSLVSGANVLTF.

The CDR3 here is CSSGRLENTEAFF. The CDR3 DNA follows: TGCAGCTCTGGACGCTTGGAAAACACTGAAGCTTTCTTT. J is TRBJ1-1 and V is TRBV29-1; D call uncertain. Germline V CDR1 and CDR2: SQVTM, ANQGSEA. V was pared by 8 bases and J by 2 bases, with 15 bases between. This CDR3 has 13 residues.

The chain carries TRBV13 and TRBJ2-5; TRBD1 might be the D (5 bases). Per germline, CDR1 PRHDT and CDR2 FYEKMQ (reference sequence). This CDR3 has 14 amino acids. Deletions cut 1 base from V and 5 bases from J, with 11 bases between. As DNA, the CDR3 is TGTGCCAGCAGCTTAGTATCAGGGAAGGAGACCCAGTACTTC. Translation gives CASSLVSGKETQYF. The complete variable domain, with remaining parts taken from reference TRBV13 and TRBJ2-5, reads AAGVIQSPRHLIKEKRETATLKCYPIPRHDTVYWYQQGPGQDPQFLISFYEKMQSDKGSIPDRFSAQQFSDYHSELNMSSLELGDSALYFCASSLVSGKETQYFGPGTRLLVL.

A few counts support this clonotype. This sequence joins TRBV12-3 or TRBV12-4 and TRBJ2-5; the D gene is possibly TRBD1 (6 bases). The last part of the DNA fits TRBJ2-7 better; the J call may be wrong. CDR3 length: 14 residues. The CDR3 loop is CASSLGDTATEQYF. The CDR3 region has the DNA TGTGCCAGCAGTTTAGGGGACACGGCAACCGAGCAGTACTTC.

This chain joins TRBV6-2 or TRBV6-3 and TRBJ2-2, with D tentatively TRBD1 (6 bases). The CDR3 loop spans 13 amino acids. Germline lookup yields CDR1 MNHEY and CDR2 SVGEGT. V lost 5 bases and J lost 10, with 14 bases in between. The CDR3: CASSHRVSEELFF. The CDR3 DNA follows: TGTGCCAGCAGTCACAGGGTATCTGAGGAGCTGTTTTTT.

This sequence joins TRBV10-3 and TRBJ2-7, with a weak D call TRBD2 (5 bases). Trimming removed 11 bases from V and 3 bases from J, with 23 bases in between. The CDR3 is 15 amino acids. The germline CDR1 and CDR2 sequences are ENHRY and SYGVKD. The CDR3 spells CASHPDRGFYYEQYF. In nucleotides, the CDR3 is TGTGCCTCGCATCCCGATCGGGGTTTCTACTACGAGCAGTACTTC.

This clonotype was detected once. This chain joins TRBV5-1 and TRBJ1-5; no clear D gene. This CDR3 is built from 15 residues. V shed 0 bases and J shed 7 bases, with 14 bases lying between them. The germline CDR1 and CDR2 sequences are SGHRS and YFSETQ. The CDR3 loop reads CASSLAGRAGQPQHF. The CDR3 nucleotides are TGCGCCAGCAGCTTGGCGGGTAGGGCGGGCCAGCCCCAGCATTTT.